A single sample gave rise to the 27 T cell receptor beta chains below, sequenced in a study of radiotherapy plus CTLA-4 blockade in lung cancer. Profiling relied on immunoSEQ multiplex PCR, and the TCRdb table lists in-frame clones only, not all of them. The sample carries approximately 85,000 clones, under 85% recorded once. Sequencing used peripheral blood, obtained from a patient treated with radiotherapy plus ipilimumab. The receptors stem from a human donor with non-small cell lung cancer that progressed on radiotherapy plus ipilimumab.

The V gene is TRBV6-5, the J gene TRBJ1-2; D remains ambiguous. Trimming took off 0 bases at V and 3 bases at J, with 11 bases between the two ends. The CDR3 is 15 residues long. Germline loops: CDR1 MNHEY, CDR2 SVGAGI. The CDR3 DNA follows: TGTGCCAGCAGTTACTCGTATCGGGAGGACTATGGCTACACCTTC. It codes for CASSYSYREDYGYTF.

The rearrangement uses TRBV5-4 and TRBJ2-3; D unresolved. V lost 2 bases, J lost 0 bases, and 7 bases lay in between. This CDR3 contains 14 residues. From germline, CDR1 is SGHNT and CDR2 YYREEE (reference sequence). The CDR3 sequence is CASSFPDSTDTQYF. CDR3 sequence (DNA): TGTGCCAGCAGCTTCCCGGACAGCACAGATACGCAGTATTTT.

The chain uses TRBV4-2 and TRBJ2-7; D may be TRBD2 (6 bases). Trimming pared 0 bases from V and 3 bases from J, leaving 21 bases between. The CDR3 is made up of 18 amino acids. Germline CDR1 and CDR2: LGHNA and YNFKEQ. CDR3 region: CASSQDPGLSLSNYEQYF. The DNA of the CDR3 is TGTGCCAGCAGCCAAGATCCGGGACTCTCCCTATCCAACTACGAGCAGTACTTC.

In its sample, this clone was seen a few times. The rearrangement links TRBV28 to TRBJ1-1; maybe TRBD1 (6 bases). Trimming pared 3 bases from V and 1 base from J, leaving 9 bases between. Germline CDR1 and CDR2: MDHEN and SYDVKM. The CDR3 extends over 14 amino acids. The CDR3 DNA sequence: TGTGCCAGCAGTTTCCCGACAGGGAACACTGAAGCTTTCTTT. Translating gives CASSFPTGNTEAFF.

The chain uses TRBV7-6 and TRBJ2-7; no firm D call. The CDR3 covers 14 residues. The V gene lost 1 base and the J gene lost 2 bases, with 9 bases spanning the gap. CDR1 and CDR2 from the germline V gene are SGHVS and FNYEAQ. CDR3 sequence (DNA): TGTGCCAGCAGCTTAGAATACAGCACCTACGAGCAGTACTTC. Encoded protein: CASSLEYSTYEQYF.

This clone was picked up one time. The rearrangement uses TRBV2 and TRBJ2-5, with 10 bases matching TRBD1. CDR1 SNHLY and CDR2 FYNNEI come from the germline V gene. The ends lost 8 bases at V and 5 bases at J; junction bases unmatched: 11. CDR3 length: 15 residues. The CDR3 coding sequence is TGTGCCAGCGGACAGGGGGGATATCCGACGGAGACCCAGTACTTC. As protein: CASGQGGYPTETQYF.

CDR3 bases: TGTGCCAGCAGTCCGGGACAGGGTTGGTATGGCTACACCTTC. It is translated as CASSPGQGWYGYTF. This chain links TRBV7-3 with TRBJ1-2; 9 bases match TRBD1. CDR1 and CDR2 from the germline V gene are SGHTA and FQGTGA. The CDR3 totals 14 residues. V dropped 6 bases and J dropped 5; count of bases not matched to a gene: 7.

The rearrangement links TRBV4-2 to TRBJ1-5; D unclear. CDR1 is LGHNA, CDR2 YNFKEQ, per germline. The CDR3 contains 15 residues. The germline V and J ends were trimmed by 0 bases and 4 bases, with 10 bases remaining between them. CDR3 nucleotide sequence: TGTGCCAGCAGCCAAGATAATGGGCCTAATCAGCCCCAGCATTTT. Translating gives CASSQDNGPNQPQHF.

This chain links TRBV9 with TRBJ2-5; D uncertain. From germline, CDR1 is SGDLS and CDR2 YYNGEE. The V gene lost 0 bases and the J gene lost 4 bases, with 7 bases spanning the gap. This CDR3 is 13 amino acids long. CDR3 amino acids: CASSVGWGETQYF. As DNA, the CDR3 is TGTGCCAGCAGCGTAGGGTGGGGAGAGACCCAGTACTTC.

The CDR3 nucleotides are TGCGCCAGCAGCCAAGGGACAGGGCAAACCTACGAGCAGTACTTC. Translation: CASSQGTGQTYEQYF. J is TRBJ2-7 and V is TRBV4-3; 8 nucleotides line up with TRBD1. V shed 1 base and J 2 bases; nucleotides not matched to a gene: 4. The length of the CDR3 is 15 residues. Germline CDR1 reads LGHNA; CDR2 reads YSLEER.

The J gene is TRBJ1-2, the V gene TRBV6-1, with a weak D call TRBD1 (5 bases). The CDR3 has 15 amino acids. CDR1 is MNHNS and CDR2 is SASEGT in the germline V gene. V was pared by 5 bases and J by 5 bases, with 18 bases between. The CDR3 sequence is CASSRGRGEGYGYTF. Here the CDR3 DNA reads TGTGCCAGCAGTCGAGGCCGGGGCGAGGGATATGGCTACACCTTC.

V and J are TRBV5-6 and TRBJ1-1; TRBD1 matches 7 bases. The CDR3 runs 14 residues. Per the germline V gene, CDR1 is SGHDT and CDR2 is YYEEEE. V was clipped by 6 bases and J by 6 bases; unmatched bases: 11. The CDR3 DNA sequence: TGTGCCAGCACCCCCGGGGACAGAAACTCTGAAGCTTTCTTT. Amino acid sequence: CASTPGDRNSEAFF.

This rearrangement joins TRBV10-1 to TRBJ2-1; unclear D gene. The ends were cut back, 7 bases at V and 6 bases at J, with 13 bases in the middle. Germline CDR1 and CDR2: WNHNN and SYGVQD (reference sequence). The CDR3 length is 13 residues. The CDR3 DNA is TGCGCCAGCATACCAGCGTGGGCCAATGAGCAGTTCTTC. Its translation is CASIPAWANEQFF.

This chain connects TRBV6-5 to TRBJ1-4; D not resolved. Trimming took 2 bases from V and 0 from J, leaving 7 bases between them. CDR3 length: 15 residues. In germline, CDR1 is MNHEY, CDR2 SVGAGI. CDR3 sequence (DNA): TGTGCCAGCAGTTACACTAGGGCAACTAATGAAAAACTGTTTTTT. The encoded protein is CASSYTRATNEKLFF.

The V call is TRBV6-5, the J call TRBJ1-4; 7 nucleotides match TRBD1. The CDR3 totals 15 residues. V was pared by 5 bases and J by 9 bases, with 12 bases of the junction left unmatched. CDR1 and CDR2 from the germline V gene are MNHEY and SVGAGI. Here the CDR3 DNA reads TGTGCCAGCAGTGGCCTGACAGGGAGGAGGAAAAAACTGTTTTTT. Its protein product is CASSGLTGRRKKLFF.

The V gene is TRBV28, the J gene TRBJ2-7; D is ambiguous. Trimming stripped 5 bases from V and 4 bases from J, with 12 bases between. The CDR3 extends over 13 amino acids. Germline CDR1 and CDR2: MDHEN and SYDVKM. The CDR3 loop reads CASSPSLGYEQYF. The CDR3 region has the DNA TGTGCCAGCAGTCCCAGTTTGGGTTACGAGCAGTACTTC.

The chain links TRBV28 to TRBJ2-7; 9 nucleotides line up with TRBD2. V was pared by 5 bases and J by 6 bases, with 8 bases of the junction left unmatched. The CDR3 runs 14 residues. The germline V gene has CDR1 MDHEN and CDR2 SYDVKM. CDR3: CASSRSGGVGEQYF. CDR3 DNA sequence: TGTGCCAGCAGTCGTAGCGGGGGAGTAGGCGAGCAGTACTTC.

The chain employs TRBV5-4 and TRBJ2-7, with D unresolved. V lost 0 bases and J lost 2, with 9 bases in between. There are 14 residues in the CDR3. Germline V gene data show CDR1 as SGHNT and CDR2 as YYREEE (reference sequence). The CDR3 nucleotides read TGTGCCAGCAGCTTGGGGCAGCACACCTACGAGCAGTACTTC. Its protein product is CASSLGQHTYEQYF.

This chain connects TRBV7-6 to TRBJ2-3; possible D gene TRBD2, 5 bases. CDR3 length: 13 residues. Trimming pared 5 bases from V and 5 bases from J, leaving 11 bases between. The germline V gene has CDR1 SGHVS and CDR2 FNYEAQ. Here the CDR3 reads CASSAGVGDTQYF. As DNA, the CDR3 is TGTGCCAGCAGCGCCGGGGTGGGAGATACGCAGTATTTT.

This clone was found a few times. At one boundary the junction diverges from the germline segment, which might be a read error. The J gene is TRBJ2-5, the V gene TRBV6-6; 8 positions match TRBD2. The CDR3 contains 12 residues. Looked up from germline, CDR1 is MNHNY and CDR2 is SVGAGI (reference sequence). The CDR3 DNA reads as TGTGCCAGCAGTTACCCGGGGGGGGCTTGGCACTTC. Protein sequence: CASSYPGGAWHF.

Note on this clone: At one boundary the junction diverges from the germline segment, which might be a read error. The chain employs TRBV7-7 and TRBJ2-7, with TRBD2 identical over 8 bases. CDR1 and CDR2 from the germline V gene are SSHAT and FNYEAQ (reference sequence). CDR3 length: 14 amino acids. The CDR3 region is CASSLNSGTYEQYF. In DNA, the CDR3 is TGTGCTAGCAGCTTAAATAGCGGGACCTACGAGCAGTACTTC.

This rearrangement joins TRBV4-1 to TRBJ1-1; maybe TRBD1 (5 bases). Trimming left V 2 bases short and J 1 base short, with 11 bases between. Germline CDR1 is MGHRA and CDR2 is YSYEKL. This CDR3 spans 15 amino acids. For the CDR3, the DNA is TGCGCCAGCAGCCAATCCGGGACTCGGAACACTGAAGCTTTCTTT. Residues: CASSQSGTRNTEAFF.

The chain recombines TRBV6-6 with TRBJ2-1; no definite D call. V lost 5 bases and J 1 base, leaving 9 bases between the germline ends. This CDR3 region has 14 residues. Germline V gene sequence: CDR1 MNHNY, CDR2 SVGAGI (reference sequence). As DNA, the CDR3 is TGTGCCAGCAGTCAGCAGCCGTCCTACAATGAGCAGTTCTTC. This codes for CASSQQPSYNEQFF.

This clone was seen a single time. CDR3 DNA sequence: TGCAGCGCTCAGGGGGCGACCTACGAGCAGTACTTC. This sequence encodes CSAQGATYEQYF. The rearrangement uses TRBV29-1 and TRBJ2-7, with 8 bases fitting TRBD1. This CDR3 is 12 amino acids long. Germline loops: CDR1 SQVTM, CDR2 ANQGSEA. The junction had 4 bases not matched to a gene; V was cut back by 7 bases and J by 2 bases.

The chain has TRBV4-3 and TRBJ2-6; either TRBD1 or TRBD2 may fit D (5 bases each). V was trimmed by 1 base and J by 2 bases, leaving 9 bases between them. From germline, CDR1 is LGHNA and CDR2 YSLEER. This CDR3 contains 16 residues. CDR3 residues: CASSQVLGAGANVLTF. The CDR3 DNA reads TGCGCCAGCAGCCAAGTTTTGGGGGCTGGGGCCAACGTCCTGACTTTC.

V is TRBV7-2 and J is TRBJ2-3; 7 bases match TRBD2. Germline V CDR1 and CDR2: SGHTA, FQGNSA. This CDR3 is 19 amino acids long. The ends lost 1 base at V and 6 bases at J; junction bases unmatched: 19. The CDR3 DNA is TGTGCCAGCAGCTTAGACTTGCCTTTGCGAGGGAGGGCCTTCGATACGCAGTATTTT. It yields the protein CASSLDLPLRGRAFDTQYF.

V usage is TRBV5-1 and J usage is TRBJ2-2; D possibly corresponds to TRBD1 (6 bases). Germline-derived CDR1 and CDR2 are SGHRS and YFSETQ. The CDR3 has 15 residues. With 4 bases removed from V and 1 base from J, the gap between germline ends came to 11 bases. The CDR3 sequence is CASSPDSRNTGELFF. In DNA, the CDR3 is TGCGCCAGCAGCCCGGACAGCCGGAACACCGGGGAGCTGTTTTTT.